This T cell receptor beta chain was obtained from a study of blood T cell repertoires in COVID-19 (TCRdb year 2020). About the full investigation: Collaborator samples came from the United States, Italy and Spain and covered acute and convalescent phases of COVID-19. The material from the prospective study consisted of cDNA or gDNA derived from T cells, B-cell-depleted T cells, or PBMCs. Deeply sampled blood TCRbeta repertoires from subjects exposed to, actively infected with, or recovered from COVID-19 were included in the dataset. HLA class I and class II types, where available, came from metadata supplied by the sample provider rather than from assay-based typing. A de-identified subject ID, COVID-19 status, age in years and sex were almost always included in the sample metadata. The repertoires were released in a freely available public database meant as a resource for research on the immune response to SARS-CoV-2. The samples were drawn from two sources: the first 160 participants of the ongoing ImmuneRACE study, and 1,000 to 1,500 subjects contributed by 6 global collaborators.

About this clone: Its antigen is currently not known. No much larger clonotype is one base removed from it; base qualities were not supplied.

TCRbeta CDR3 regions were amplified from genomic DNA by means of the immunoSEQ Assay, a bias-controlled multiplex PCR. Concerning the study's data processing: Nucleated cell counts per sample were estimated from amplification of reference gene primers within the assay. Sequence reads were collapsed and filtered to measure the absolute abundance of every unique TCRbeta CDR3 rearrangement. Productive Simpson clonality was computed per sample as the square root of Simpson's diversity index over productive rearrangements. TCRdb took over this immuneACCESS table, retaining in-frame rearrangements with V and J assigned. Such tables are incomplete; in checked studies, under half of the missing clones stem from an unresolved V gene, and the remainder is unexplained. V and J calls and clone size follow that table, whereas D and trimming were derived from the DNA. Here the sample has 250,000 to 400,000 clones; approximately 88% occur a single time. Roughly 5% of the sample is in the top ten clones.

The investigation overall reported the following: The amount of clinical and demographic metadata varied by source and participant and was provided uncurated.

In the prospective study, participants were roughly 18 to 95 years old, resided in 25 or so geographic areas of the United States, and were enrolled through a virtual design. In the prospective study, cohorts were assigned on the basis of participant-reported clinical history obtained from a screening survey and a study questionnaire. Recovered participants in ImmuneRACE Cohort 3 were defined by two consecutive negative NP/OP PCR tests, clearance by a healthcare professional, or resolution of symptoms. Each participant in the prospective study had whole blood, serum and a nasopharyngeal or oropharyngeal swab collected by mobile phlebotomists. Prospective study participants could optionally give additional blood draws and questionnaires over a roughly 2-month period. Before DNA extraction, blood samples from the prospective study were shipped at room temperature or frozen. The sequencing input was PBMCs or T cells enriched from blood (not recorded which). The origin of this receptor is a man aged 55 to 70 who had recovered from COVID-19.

The nucleotide sequence is given as TGTGCCAGCTCCGGACAGGGCCCCGATAGCAATCAGCCCCAGCATTTT. This yields the protein CASSGQGPDSNQPQHF. Recombination linked TRBV28 to TRBJ1-5; 8 bases in the junction line up with TRBD1. Its CDR3 holds 16 amino acids, cysteine through phenylalanine. Just CDR3 DNA is preserved here, 48 bases in frame from base 1. CDR1 is given as MDHEN and CDR2 as SYDVKM, both from the germline V gene. Compared with germline, V lacks 8 bases and J lacks 0 bases; bases without a gene match: 9.